The following is a T cell receptor beta chain sequence with its context. As yet, its antigen is unknown. The sample holds other DNA sequences that translate to the same CDR3. This sample's treatment: over 15 received Ad26.COV2.S at low or high dose, single or two shots; about 5 received placebo; per-sample allocation not given. Collection of the samples took place on day 63 after the first injection of vaccine or placebo. This specimen comes from a study of Ad26.COV2.S vaccination and SARS-CoV-2 variants. Study details: In the COV1001 trial, the donor was in the Ad26.COV2.S arm. Ad26.COV2.S, an intramuscular injection, was given once or twice 56 days apart.

The V and J ends lost 3 bases and 0 bases respectively, with 5 bases between them. Germline lookup yields CDR1 SGHTA and CDR2 FQGNSA. This CDR3 contains 13 residues. Study observations and caveats: Comparability of non-spike TCR breadth was observed across vaccine and placebo recipients. Vaccine recipients surpassed placebo recipients in spike-specific TCR breadth.

Assay: immunoSEQ multiplex PCR; the TCRdb copy retains only in-frame clones and omits some. In the table there are 350,000 to 450,000 clones, 75% to 90% of which are singletons. The chain carries TRBV7-2 and TRBJ1-1; no clear D gene. This TCR was recovered from a person aged 18-65 years who received the Ad26.COV2.S COVID-19 vaccine or a placebo. The sequenced sample was peripheral blood, obtained in a trial of Ad26.COV2.S vaccine versus placebo. The CDR3 protein is CASSLDLNTEAFF. The DNA of the CDR3 is TGTGCCAGCAGCTTGGACTTGAACACTGAAGCTTTCTTT.